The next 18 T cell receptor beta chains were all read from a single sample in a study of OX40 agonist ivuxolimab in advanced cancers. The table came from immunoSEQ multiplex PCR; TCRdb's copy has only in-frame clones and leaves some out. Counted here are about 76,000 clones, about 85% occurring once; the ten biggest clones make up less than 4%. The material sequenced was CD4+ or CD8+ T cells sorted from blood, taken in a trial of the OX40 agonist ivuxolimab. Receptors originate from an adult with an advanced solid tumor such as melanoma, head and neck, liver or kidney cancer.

In DNA, the CDR3 is TGTGCCAGCAGCCGTCGGGGGCAAACGAACACCGGGGAGCTGTTTTTT. Translation: CASSRRGQTNTGELFF. The genes are TRBV11-2 and TRBJ2-2; perhaps D is TRBD1 or TRBD2 (6 bases each). Trimming took 5 bases from V and 0 from J, leaving 13 bases between them. Germline-derived CDR1 and CDR2 are SGHAT and FQNNGV. This CDR3 is built from 16 residues.

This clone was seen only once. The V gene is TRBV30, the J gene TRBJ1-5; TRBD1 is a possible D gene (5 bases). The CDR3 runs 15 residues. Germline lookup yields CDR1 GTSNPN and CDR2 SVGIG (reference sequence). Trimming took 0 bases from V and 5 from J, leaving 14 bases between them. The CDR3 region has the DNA TGTGCCTGGAGTGTAGGGGCGAGGGGACATCAGCCCCAGCATTTT. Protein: CAWSVGARGHQPQHF.

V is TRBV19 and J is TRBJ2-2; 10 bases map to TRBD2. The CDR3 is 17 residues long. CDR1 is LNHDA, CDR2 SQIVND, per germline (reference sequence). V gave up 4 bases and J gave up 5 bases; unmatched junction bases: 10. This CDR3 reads CASSKASGGSGTGELFF. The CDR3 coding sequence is TGTGCCAGTAGTAAGGCTAGCGGGGGATCCGGGACCGGGGAGCTGTTTTTT.

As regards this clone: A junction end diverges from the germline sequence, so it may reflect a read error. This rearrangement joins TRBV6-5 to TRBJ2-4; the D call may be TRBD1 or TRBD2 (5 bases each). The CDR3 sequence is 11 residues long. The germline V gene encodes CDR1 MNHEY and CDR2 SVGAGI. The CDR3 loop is CASSYDRDLNF. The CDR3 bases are TGTGCCAGCAGTTACGATCGGGACCTTAACTTC.

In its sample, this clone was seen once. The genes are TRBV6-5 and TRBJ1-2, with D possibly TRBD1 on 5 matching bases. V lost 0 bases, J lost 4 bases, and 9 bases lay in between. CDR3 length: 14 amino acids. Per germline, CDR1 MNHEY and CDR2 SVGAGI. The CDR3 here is CASSYSEGSYGYTF. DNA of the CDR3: TGTGCCAGCAGTTACTCGGAGGGGTCCTATGGCTACACCTTC.

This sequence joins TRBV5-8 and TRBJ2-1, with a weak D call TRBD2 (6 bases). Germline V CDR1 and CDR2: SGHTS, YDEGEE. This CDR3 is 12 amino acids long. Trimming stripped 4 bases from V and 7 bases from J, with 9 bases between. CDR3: CASSEGRNEQFF. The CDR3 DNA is TGTGCCAGCAGCGAGGGGAGGAATGAGCAGTTCTTC.

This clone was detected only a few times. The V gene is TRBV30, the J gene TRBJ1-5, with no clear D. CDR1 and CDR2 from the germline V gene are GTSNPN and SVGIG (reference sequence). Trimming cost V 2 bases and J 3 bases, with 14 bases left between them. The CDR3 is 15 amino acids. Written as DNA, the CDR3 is TGTGCCTGGAGTCCCGGGTATAGACCCAATCAGCCCCAGCATTTT. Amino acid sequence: CAWSPGYRPNQPQHF. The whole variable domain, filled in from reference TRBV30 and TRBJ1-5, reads SQTIHQWPATLVQPVGSPLSLECTVEGTSNPNLYWYRQAAGRGLQLLFYSVGIGQISSEVPQNLSASRPQDRQFILSSKKLLLSDSGFYLCAWSPGYRPNQPQHFGDGTRLSIL.

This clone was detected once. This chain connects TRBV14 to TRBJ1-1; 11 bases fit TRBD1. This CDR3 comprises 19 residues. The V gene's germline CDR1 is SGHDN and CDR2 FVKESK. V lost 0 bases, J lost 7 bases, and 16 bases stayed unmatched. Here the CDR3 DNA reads TGTGCCAGCAGCCAAGATCTTACTTCTGTGTGGGGACAGGGGGGTGAAGCTTTCTTT. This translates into CASSQDLTSVWGQGGEAFF.

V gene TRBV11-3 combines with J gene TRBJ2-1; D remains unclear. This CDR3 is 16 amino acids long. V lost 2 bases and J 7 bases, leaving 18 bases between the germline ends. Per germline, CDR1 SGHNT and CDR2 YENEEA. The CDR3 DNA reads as TGTGCCAGCAGCTTATTCTATCGGAGAGTGTTAAATGAGCAGTTCTTC. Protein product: CASSLFYRRVLNEQFF. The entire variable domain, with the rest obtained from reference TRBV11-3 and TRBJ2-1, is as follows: EAGVVQSPRYKIIEKKQPVAFWCNPISGHNTLYWYLQNLGQGPELLIRYENEEAVDDSQLPKDRFSAERLKGVDSTLKIQPAELGDSAVYLCASSLFYRRVLNEQFFGPGTRLTVL.

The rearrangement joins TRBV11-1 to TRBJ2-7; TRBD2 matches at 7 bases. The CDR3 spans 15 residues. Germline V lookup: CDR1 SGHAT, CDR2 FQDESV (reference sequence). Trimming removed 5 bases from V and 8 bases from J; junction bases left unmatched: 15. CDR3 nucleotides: TGTGCCAGCAGCCCGCCCGGGACTACTTCTAGCCAGCAGTACTTC. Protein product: CASSPPGTTSSQQYF.

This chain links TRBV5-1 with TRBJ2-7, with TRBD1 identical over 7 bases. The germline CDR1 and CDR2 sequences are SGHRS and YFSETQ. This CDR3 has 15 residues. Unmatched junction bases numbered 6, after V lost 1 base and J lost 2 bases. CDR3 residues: CASSLQPTGAYEQYF. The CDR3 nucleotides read TGCGCCAGCAGCTTGCAACCCACAGGGGCCTACGAGCAGTACTTC. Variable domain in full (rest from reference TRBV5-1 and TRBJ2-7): KAGVTQTPRYLIKTRGQQVTLSCSPISGHRSVSWYQQTPGQGLQFLFEYFSETQRNKGNFPGRFSGRQFSNSRSEMNVSTLELGDSALYLCASSLQPTGAYEQYFGPGTRLTVT.

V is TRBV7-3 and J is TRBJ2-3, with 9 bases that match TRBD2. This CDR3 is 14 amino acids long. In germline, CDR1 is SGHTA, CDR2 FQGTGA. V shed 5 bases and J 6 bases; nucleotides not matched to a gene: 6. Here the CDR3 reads CASSPGTSRDTQYF. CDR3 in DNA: TGTGCCAGCAGCCCGGGGACTAGCAGGGATACGCAGTATTTT.

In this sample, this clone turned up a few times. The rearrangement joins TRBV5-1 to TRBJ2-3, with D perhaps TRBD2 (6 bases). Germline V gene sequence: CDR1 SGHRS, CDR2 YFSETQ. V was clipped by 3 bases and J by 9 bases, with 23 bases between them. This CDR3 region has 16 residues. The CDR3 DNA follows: TGCGCCAGCAGCTGGGCCCGGTCTGCGGGGATGATGACGCAGTATTTT. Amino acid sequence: CASSWARSAGMMTQYF.

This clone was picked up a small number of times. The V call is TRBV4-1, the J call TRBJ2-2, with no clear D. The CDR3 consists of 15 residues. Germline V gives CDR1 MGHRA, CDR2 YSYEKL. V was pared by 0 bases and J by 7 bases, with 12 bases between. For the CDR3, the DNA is TGCGCCAGCAGCCAAGATACCGGCGCGAGCGGGGAGCTGTTTTTT. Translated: CASSQDTGASGELFF.

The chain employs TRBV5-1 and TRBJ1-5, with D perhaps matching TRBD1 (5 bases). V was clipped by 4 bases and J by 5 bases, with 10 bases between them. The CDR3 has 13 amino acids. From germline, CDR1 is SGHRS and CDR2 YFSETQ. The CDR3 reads CASSIDRYQPQHF. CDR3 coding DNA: TGCGCCAGCAGCATTGACAGATATCAGCCCCAGCATTTT.

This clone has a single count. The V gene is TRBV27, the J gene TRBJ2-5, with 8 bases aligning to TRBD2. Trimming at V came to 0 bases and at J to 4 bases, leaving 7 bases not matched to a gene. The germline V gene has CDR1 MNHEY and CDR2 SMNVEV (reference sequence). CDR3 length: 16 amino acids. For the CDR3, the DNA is TGTGCCAGCAGTTTATCGTCGGGAGGGCCGGGAGAGACCCAGTACTTC. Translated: CASSLSSGGPGETQYF.

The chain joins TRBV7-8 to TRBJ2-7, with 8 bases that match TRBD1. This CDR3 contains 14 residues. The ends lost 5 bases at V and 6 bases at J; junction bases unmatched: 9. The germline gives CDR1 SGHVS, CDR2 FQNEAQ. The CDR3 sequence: CASSGQGRPSEQYF. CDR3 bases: TGTGCCAGCAGCGGACAGGGTAGACCCAGCGAGCAGTACTTC.

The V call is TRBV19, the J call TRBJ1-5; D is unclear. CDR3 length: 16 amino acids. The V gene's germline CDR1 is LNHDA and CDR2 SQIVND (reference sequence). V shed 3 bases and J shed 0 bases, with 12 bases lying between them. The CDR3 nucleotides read TGTGCCAGTAGTATGGGTCAAAAAGATAGCAATCAGCCCCAGCATTTT. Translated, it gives CASSMGQKDSNQPQHF.